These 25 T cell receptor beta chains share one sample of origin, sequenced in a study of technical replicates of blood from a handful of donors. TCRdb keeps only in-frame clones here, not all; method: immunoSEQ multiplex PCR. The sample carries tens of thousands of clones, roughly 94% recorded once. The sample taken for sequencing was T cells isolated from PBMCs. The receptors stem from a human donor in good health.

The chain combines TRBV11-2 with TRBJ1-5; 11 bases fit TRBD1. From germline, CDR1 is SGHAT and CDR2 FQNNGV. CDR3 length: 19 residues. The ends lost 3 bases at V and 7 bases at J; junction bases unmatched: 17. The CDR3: CASSLSGQGAARGKQPQHF. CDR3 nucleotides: TGTGCCAGCAGCTTGTCAGGACAGGGGGCGGCTAGGGGGAAACAGCCCCAGCATTTT.

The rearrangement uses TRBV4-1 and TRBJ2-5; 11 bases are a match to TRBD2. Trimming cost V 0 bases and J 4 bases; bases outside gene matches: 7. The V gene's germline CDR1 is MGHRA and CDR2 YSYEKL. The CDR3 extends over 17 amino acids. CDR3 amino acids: CASSQDFSGRAGETQYF. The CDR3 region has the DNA TGCGCCAGCAGCCAAGACTTTAGCGGGAGGGCCGGAGAGACCCAGTACTTC.

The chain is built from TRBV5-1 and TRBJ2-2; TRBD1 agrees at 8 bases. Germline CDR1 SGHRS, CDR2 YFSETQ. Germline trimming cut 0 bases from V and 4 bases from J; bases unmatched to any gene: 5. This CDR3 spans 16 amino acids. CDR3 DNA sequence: TGCGCCAGCAGCTTGGATGGACAGGGAAGCACCGGGGAGCTGTTTTTT. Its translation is CASSLDGQGSTGELFF. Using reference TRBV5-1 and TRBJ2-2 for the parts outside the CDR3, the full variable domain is KAGVTQTPRYLIKTRGQQVTLSCSPISGHRSVSWYQQTPGQGLQFLFEYFSETQRNKGNFPGRFSGRQFSNSRSEMNVSTLELGDSALYLCASSLDGQGSTGELFFGEGSRLTVL.

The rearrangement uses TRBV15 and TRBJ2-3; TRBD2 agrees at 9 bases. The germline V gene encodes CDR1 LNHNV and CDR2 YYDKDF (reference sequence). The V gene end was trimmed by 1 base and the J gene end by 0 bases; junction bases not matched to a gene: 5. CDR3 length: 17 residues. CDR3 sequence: CATSRAFSGRSTDTQYF. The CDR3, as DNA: TGTGCCACCAGCAGAGCTTTTAGCGGGAGAAGCACAGATACGCAGTATTTT.

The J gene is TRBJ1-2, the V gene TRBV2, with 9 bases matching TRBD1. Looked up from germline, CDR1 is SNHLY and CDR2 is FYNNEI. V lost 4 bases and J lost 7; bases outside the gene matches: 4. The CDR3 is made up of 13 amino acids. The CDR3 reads CASSGTGDGGYTF. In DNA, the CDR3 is TGTGCCAGCAGTGGGACAGGGGATGGTGGCTACACCTTC. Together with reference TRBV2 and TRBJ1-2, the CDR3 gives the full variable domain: EPEVTQTPSHQVTQMGQEVILRCVPISNHLYFYWYRQILGQKVEFLVSFYNNEISEKSEIFDDQFSVERPDGSNFTLKIRSTKLEDSAMYFCASSGTGDGGYTFGSGTRLTVV.

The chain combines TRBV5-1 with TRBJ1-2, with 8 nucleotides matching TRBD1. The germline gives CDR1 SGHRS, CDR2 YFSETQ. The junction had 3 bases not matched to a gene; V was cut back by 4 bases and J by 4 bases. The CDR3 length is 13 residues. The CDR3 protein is CASSPGGSYGYTF. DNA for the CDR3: TGCGCCAGCAGCCCAGGGGGCAGCTATGGCTACACCTTC.

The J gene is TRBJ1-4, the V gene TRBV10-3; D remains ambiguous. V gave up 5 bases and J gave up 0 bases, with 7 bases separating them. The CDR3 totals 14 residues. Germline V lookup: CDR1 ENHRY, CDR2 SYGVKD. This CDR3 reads CAISLEPTNEKLFF. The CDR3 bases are TGTGCCATCAGTTTAGAGCCAACTAATGAAAAACTGTTTTTT.

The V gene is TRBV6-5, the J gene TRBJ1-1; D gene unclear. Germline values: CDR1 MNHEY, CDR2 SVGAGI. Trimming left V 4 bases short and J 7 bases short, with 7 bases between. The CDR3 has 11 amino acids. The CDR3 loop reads CASSSFREAFF. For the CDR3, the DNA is TGTGCCAGCAGTTCTTTCCGTGAAGCTTTCTTT.

The CDR3 spells CASSLTGAETQYF. In nucleotides, the CDR3 is TGTGCCAGCAGCTTGACAGGGGCCGAGACCCAGTACTTC. The V call is TRBV5-6, the J call TRBJ2-5; TRBD1 agrees at 7 bases. The CDR3 has 13 residues. Trimming cost V 1 base and J 5 bases; bases outside gene matches: 2. Germline-derived CDR1 and CDR2 are SGHDT and YYEEEE. The variable domain in full, with the rest retrieved from reference TRBV5-6 and TRBJ2-5, is DAGVTQSPTHLIKTRGQQVTLRCSPKSGHDTVSWYQQALGQGPQFIFQYYEEEERQRGNFPDRFSGHQFPNYSSELNVNALLLGDSALYLCASSLTGAETQYFGPGTRLLVL.

The CDR3 region has the DNA TGTGCCAGCAGCAAAGAAGGGCTAGCGGGGACCACAGATACGCAGTATTTT. It is translated as CASSKEGLAGTTDTQYF. The chain uses TRBV21-1 and TRBJ2-3; TRBD2 is the table's D call, not checked against the DNA. TRBV21-1 is a documented pseudogene. The CDR3 consists of 17 residues.

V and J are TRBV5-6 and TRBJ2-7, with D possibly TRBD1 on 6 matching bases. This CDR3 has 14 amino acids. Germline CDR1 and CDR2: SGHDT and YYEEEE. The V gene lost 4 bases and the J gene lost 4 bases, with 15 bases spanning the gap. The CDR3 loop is CASSPWTVIYEQYF. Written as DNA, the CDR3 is TGTGCCAGCAGCCCCTGGACAGTGATTTACGAGCAGTACTTC.

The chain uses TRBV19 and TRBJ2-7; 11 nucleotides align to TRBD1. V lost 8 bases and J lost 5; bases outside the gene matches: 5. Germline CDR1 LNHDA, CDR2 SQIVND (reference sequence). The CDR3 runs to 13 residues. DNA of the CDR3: TGTGCCAGTGGACAGGGGGCTATGGACGAGCAGTACTTC. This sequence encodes CASGQGAMDEQYF.

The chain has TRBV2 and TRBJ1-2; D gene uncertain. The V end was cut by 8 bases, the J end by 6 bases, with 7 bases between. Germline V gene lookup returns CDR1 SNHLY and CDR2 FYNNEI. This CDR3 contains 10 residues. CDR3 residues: CASLAHGYTF. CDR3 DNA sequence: TGTGCCAGCTTAGCGCATGGCTACACCTTC.

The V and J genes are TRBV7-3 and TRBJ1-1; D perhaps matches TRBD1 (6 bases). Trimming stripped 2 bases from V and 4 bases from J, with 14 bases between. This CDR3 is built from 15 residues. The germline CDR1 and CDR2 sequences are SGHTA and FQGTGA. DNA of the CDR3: TGTGCCAGCAGCTTAGGGGGGGCAGGGAGCACTGAAGCTTTCTTT. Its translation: CASSLGGAGSTEAFF.

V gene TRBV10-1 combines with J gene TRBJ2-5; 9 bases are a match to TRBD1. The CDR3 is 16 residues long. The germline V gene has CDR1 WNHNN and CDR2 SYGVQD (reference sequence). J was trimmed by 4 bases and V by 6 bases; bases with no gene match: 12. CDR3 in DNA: TGCGCCAGCAGGACCGCCGACAGGGGGTTATTAGAGACCCAGTACTTC. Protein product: CASRTADRGLLETQYF.

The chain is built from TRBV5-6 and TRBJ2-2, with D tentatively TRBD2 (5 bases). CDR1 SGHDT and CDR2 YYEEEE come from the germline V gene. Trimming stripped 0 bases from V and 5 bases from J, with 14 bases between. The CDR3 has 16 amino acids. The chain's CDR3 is CASSLAFLRETGELFF. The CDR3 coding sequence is TGTGCCAGCAGCTTGGCCTTTCTGAGGGAGACCGGGGAGCTGTTTTTT. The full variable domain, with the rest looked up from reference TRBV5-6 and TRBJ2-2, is DAGVTQSPTHLIKTRGQQVTLRCSPKSGHDTVSWYQQALGQGPQFIFQYYEEEERQRGNFPDRFSGHQFPNYSSELNVNALLLGDSALYLCASSLAFLRETGELFFGEGSRLTVL.

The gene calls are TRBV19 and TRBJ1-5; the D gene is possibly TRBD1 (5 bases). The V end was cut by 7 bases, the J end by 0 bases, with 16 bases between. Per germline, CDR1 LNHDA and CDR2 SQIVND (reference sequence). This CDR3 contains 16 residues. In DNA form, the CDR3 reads TGTGCCAGTATCCAAACGACAGTCTATAGCAATCAGCCCCAGCATTTT. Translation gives CASIQTTVYSNQPQHF.

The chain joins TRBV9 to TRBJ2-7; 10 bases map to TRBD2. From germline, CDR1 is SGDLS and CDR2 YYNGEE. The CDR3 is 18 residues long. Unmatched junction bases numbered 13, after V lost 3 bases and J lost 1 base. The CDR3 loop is CASSASAGLADPSYEQYF. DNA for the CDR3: TGTGCCAGCAGCGCCTCCGCCGGACTAGCGGATCCGTCCTACGAGCAGTACTTC.

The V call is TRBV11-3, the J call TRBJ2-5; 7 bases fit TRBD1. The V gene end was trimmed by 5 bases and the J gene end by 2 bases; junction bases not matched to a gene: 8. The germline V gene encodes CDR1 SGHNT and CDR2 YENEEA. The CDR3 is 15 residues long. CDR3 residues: CASSATGTAQETQYF. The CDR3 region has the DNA TGTGCCAGCAGCGCTACCGGGACAGCACAAGAGACCCAGTACTTC.

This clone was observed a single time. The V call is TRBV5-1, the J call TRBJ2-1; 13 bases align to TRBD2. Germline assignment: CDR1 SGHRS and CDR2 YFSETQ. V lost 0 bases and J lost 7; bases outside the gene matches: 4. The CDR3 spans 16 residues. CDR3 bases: TGCGCCAGCAGCTTGGGACTAGCGGGAGGTTCAAATGAGCAGTTCTTC. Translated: CASSLGLAGGSNEQFF.

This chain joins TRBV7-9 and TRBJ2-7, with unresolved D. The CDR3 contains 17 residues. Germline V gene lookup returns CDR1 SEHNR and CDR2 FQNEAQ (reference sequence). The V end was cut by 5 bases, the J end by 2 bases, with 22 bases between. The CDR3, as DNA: TGTGCCAGCAGCCTAAGTCGACCCAGGTTGGAACCCTACGAGCAGTACTTC. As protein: CASSLSRPRLEPYEQYF.

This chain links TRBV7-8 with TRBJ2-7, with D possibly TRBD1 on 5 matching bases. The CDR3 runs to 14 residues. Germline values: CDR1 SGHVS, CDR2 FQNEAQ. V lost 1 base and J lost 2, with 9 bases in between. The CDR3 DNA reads TGTGCCAGCAGCTTAGTGCCAGGGACCTACGAGCAGTACTTC. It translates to CASSLVPGTYEQYF.

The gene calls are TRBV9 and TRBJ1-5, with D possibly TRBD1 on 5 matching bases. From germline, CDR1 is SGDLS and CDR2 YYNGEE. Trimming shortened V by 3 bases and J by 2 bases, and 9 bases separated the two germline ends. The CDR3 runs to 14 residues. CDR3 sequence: CASSAGWGNQPQHF. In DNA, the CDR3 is TGTGCCAGCAGCGCAGGGTGGGGCAATCAGCCCCAGCATTTT.

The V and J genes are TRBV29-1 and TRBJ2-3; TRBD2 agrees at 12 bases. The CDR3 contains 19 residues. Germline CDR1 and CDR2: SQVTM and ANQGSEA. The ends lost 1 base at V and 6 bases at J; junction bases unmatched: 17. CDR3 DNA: TGCAGCGTTGAAGTATTAGAACTAGCGGGAGGAACGGGAGAGGATACGCAGTATTTT. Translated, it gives CSVEVLELAGGTGEDTQYF.

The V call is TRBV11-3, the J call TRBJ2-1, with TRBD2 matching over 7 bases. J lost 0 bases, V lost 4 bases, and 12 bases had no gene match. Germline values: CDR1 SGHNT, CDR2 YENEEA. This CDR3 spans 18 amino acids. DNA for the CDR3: TGTGCCAGCAGCTCCTTTCGCGGGAGCCGAAGCTCCTACAATGAGCAGTTCTTC. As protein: CASSSFRGSRSSYNEQFF.